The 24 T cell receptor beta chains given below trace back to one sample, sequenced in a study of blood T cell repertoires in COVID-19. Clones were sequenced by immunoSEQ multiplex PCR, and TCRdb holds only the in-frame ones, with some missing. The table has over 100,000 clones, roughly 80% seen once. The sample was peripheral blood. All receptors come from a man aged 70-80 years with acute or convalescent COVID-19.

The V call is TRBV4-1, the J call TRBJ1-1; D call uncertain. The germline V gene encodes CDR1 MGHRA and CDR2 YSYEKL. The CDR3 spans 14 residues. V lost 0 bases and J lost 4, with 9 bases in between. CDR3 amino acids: CASSQDPGITEAFF. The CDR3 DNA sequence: TGCGCCAGCAGCCAAGATCCGGGGATCACTGAAGCTTTCTTT.

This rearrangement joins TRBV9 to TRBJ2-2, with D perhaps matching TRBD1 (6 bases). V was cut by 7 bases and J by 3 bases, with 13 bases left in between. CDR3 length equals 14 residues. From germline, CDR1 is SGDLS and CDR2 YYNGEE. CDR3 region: CASGGQQYTGELFF. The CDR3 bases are TGTGCCAGCGGAGGACAGCAATACACCGGGGAGCTGTTTTTT.

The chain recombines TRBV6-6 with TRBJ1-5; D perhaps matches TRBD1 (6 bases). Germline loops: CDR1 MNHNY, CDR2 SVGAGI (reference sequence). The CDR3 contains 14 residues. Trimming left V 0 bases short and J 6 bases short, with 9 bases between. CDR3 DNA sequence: TGTGCCAGCAGTTACTCCGGGGGGCCTCAGCCCCAGCATTTT. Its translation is CASSYSGGPQPQHF.

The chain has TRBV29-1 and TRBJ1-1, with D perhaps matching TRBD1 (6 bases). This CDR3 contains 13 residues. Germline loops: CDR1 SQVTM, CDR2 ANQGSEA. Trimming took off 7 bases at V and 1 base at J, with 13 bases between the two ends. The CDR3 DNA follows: TGCAGCGCTTGGACAGACACGAACACTGAAGCTTTCTTT. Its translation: CSAWTDTNTEAFF.

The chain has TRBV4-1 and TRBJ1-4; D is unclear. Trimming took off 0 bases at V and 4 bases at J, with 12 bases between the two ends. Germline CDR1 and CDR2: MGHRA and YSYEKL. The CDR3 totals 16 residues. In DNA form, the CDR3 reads TGCGCCAGCAGCCAAGATCCCCAACAGTTTAATGAAAAACTGTTTTTT. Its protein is CASSQDPQQFNEKLFF.

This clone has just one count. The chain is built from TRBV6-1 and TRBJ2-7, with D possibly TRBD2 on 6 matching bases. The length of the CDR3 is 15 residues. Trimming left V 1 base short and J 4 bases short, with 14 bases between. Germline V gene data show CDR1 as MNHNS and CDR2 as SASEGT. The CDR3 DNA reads TGTGCCAGCAGTGAAGACCCCACGGGGGTTTACGAGCAGTACTTC. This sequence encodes CASSEDPTGVYEQYF.

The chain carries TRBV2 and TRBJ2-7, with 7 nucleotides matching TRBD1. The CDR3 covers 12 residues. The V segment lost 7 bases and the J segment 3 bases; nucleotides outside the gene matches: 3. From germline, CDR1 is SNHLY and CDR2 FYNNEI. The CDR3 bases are TGTGCCAGCACGGCAGGGGGCTACGAGCAGTACTTC. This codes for CASTAGGYEQYF.

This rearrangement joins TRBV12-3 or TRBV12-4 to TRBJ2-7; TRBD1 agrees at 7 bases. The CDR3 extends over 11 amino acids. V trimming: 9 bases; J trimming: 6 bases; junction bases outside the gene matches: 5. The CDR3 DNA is TGTGCCAGTCAGGACAGGAGCGAGCAGTACTTC. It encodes CASQDRSEQYF.

The CDR3: CASSLRLAGVEQYF. The CDR3 nucleotides read TGTGCCAGCAGTTTGCGACTAGCGGGAGTCGAGCAGTACTTC. V usage is TRBV27 and J usage is TRBJ2-7; 12 positions agree with TRBD2. This CDR3 contains 14 residues. After removal of 3 bases from V and 6 bases from J, the junction contained 3 bases not matched to a gene. Germline CDR1 is MNHEY and CDR2 is SMNVEV (reference sequence).

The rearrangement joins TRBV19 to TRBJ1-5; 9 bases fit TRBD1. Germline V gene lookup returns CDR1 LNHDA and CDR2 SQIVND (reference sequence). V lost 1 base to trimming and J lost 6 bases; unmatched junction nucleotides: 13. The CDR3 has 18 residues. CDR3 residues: CASSIVPLNRGRAQPQHF. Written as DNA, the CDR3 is TGTGCCAGTAGTATAGTTCCCCTAAACAGGGGGCGCGCTCAGCCCCAGCATTTT.

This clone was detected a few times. CDR3 sequence: CSVVMNYGYTF. The CDR3 nucleotides read TGCAGCGTTGTAATGAACTATGGCTACACCTTC. This chain links TRBV29-1 with TRBJ1-2; no clear D. Germline CDR1 and CDR2: SQVTM and ANQGSEA. Trimming took off 4 bases at V and 2 bases at J, with 5 bases between the two ends. The CDR3 consists of 11 residues.

The CDR3 sequence is CASSLGDRVLHTQYF. DNA of the CDR3: TGTGCCAGCAGCTTAGGGGACAGGGTATTGCATACGCAGTATTTT. V is TRBV7-2 and J is TRBJ2-3; 9 nucleotides match TRBD1. Germline CDR1 is SGHTA and CDR2 is FQGNSA. CDR3 length: 15 amino acids. The trim removed 1 base at V and 7 bases at J, leaving 6 bases unmatched. Filled out from reference TRBV7-2 and TRBJ2-3, the complete variable domain reads GAGVSQSPSNKVTEKGKDVELRCDPISGHTALYWYRQSLGQGLEFLIYFQGNSAPDKSGLPSDRFSAERTGGSVSTLTIQRTQQEDSAVYLCASSLGDRVLHTQYFGPGTRLTVL.

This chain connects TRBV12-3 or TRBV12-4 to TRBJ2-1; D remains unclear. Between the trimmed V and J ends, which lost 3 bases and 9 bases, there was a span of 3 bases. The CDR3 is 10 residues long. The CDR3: CASSFREQFF. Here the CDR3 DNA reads TGTGCCAGCAGTTTCCGTGAGCAGTTCTTC.

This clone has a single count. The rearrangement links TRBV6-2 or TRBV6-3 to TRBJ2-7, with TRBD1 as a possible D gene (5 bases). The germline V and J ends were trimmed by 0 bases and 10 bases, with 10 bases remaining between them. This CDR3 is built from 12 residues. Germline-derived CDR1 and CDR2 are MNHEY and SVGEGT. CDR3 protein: CASSYSEQGQYF. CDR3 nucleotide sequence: TGTGCCAGCAGTTACTCCGAGCAGGGACAGTACTTC.

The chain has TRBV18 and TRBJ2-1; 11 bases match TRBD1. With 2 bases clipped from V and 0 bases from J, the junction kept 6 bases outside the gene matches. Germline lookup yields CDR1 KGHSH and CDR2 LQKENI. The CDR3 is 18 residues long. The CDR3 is CASSPNSGQGVSYNEQFF. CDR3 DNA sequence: TGTGCCAGCTCACCAAACTCGGGACAGGGGGTCTCCTACAATGAGCAGTTCTTC. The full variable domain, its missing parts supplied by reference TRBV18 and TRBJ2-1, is NAGVMQNPRHLVRRRGQEARLRCSPMKGHSHVYWYRQLPEEGLKFMVYLQKENIIDESGMPKERFSAEFPKEGPSILRIQQVVRGDSAAYFCASSPNSGQGVSYNEQFFGPGTRLTVL.

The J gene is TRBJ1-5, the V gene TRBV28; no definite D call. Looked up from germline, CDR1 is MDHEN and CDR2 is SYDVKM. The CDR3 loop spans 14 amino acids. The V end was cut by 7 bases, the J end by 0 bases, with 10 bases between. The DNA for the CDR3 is TGTGCCAGCATCCCAGGACTTAGCAATCAGCCCCAGCATTTT. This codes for CASIPGLSNQPQHF.

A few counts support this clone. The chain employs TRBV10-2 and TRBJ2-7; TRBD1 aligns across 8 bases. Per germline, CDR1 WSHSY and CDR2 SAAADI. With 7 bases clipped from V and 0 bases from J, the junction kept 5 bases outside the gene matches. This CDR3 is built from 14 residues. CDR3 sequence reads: CASNSRGPSYEQYF. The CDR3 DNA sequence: TGCGCCAGCAATTCCAGGGGGCCCTCCTACGAGCAGTACTTC.

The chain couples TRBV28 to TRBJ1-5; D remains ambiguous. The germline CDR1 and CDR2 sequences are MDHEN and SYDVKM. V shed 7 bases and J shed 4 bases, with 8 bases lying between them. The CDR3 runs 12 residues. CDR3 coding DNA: TGTGCCAGCATGTCCGGGAATCAGCCCCAGCATTTT. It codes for CASMSGNQPQHF.

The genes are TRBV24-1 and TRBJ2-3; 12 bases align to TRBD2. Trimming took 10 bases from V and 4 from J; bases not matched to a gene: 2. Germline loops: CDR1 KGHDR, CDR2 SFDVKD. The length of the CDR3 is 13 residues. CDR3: CATGTSGPDTQYF. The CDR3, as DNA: TGTGCCACGGGGACTAGCGGGCCAGATACGCAGTATTTT.

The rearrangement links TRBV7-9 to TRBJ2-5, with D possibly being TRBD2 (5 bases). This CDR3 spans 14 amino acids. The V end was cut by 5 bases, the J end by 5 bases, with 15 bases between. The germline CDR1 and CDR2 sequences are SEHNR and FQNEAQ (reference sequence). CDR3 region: CASSRHVGDETQYF. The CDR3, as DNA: TGTGCCAGCAGCCGCCACGTCGGGGATGAGACCCAGTACTTC.

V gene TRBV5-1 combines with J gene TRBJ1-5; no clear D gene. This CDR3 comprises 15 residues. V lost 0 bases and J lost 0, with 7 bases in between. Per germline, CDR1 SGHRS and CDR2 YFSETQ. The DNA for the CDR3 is TGCGCCAGCAGCTTGGCCGGGGTTAGCAATCAGCCCCAGCATTTT. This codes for CASSLAGVSNQPQHF.

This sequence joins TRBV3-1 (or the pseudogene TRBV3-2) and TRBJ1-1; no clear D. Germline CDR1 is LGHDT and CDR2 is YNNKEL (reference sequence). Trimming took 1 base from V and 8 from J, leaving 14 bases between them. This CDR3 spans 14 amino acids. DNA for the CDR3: TGTGCCAGCAGCCAAGGTGACGGGAGTAGGGAAGCTTTCTTT. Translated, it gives CASSQGDGSREAFF.

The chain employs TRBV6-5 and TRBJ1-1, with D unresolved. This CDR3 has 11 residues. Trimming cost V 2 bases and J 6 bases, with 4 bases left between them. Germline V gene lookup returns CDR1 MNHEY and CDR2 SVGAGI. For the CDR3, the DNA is TGTGCCAGCAGTTACCTAGCTGAAGCTTTCTTT. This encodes CASSYLAEAFF.

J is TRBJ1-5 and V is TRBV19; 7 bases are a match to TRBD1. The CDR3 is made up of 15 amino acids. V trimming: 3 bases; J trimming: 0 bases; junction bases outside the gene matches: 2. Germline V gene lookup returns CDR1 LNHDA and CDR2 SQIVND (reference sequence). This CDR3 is CASSMGQLSNQPQHF. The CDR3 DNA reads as TGTGCCAGTAGTATGGGACAGCTTAGCAATCAGCCCCAGCATTTT.